Below are 30 T cell receptor beta chains sequenced from a single sample in a study of T cells in Graves' hyperthyroidism and ophthalmopathy. Amplified regions were TCR beta CDR3 sequences from RNA transcripts. TCR CDR3 underwent first-round RT-PCR with the HTBI primer set. In TCRdb, the multiplex PCR reads were re-called with MiXCR into one record per CDR3 protein. The sample has roughly 200,000 distinct CDR3 sequences; around 16% are singletons. Sequencing was done on a sample of blood. Receptors were obtained from a man in his forties with Graves' hyperthyroidism.

The V gene is TRBV10-3, the J gene TRBJ2-5; TRBD2 matches 7 bases. Germline V gene sequence: CDR1 ENHRY, CDR2 SYGVKD. V was clipped by 8 bases and J by 5 bases; unmatched bases: 2. The CDR3 loop spans 11 amino acids. This CDR3 is CAIRGEETQYF. The CDR3 DNA is TGTGCCATCCGGGGGGAGGAGACCCAGTACTTC.

The V call is TRBV28, the J call TRBJ2-1; D unclear. The CDR3 length is 15 residues. The germline gives CDR1 MDHEN, CDR2 SYDVKM. Trimming pared 8 bases from V and 2 bases from J, leaving 16 bases between. The DNA for the CDR3 is TGTGCCAGCCTTGTGGCACTCGCCCCCTACAATGAGCAGTTCTTC. This gives the protein CASLVALAPYNEQFF.

V gene TRBV20-1 combines with J gene TRBJ2-1; 11 nucleotides match TRBD2. Germline lookup yields CDR1 DFQATT and CDR2 SNEGSKA (reference sequence). After removal of 3 bases from V and 3 bases from J, the junction contained 4 bases not matched to a gene. The CDR3 sequence is 15 residues long. The CDR3 bases are TGCAGTGCTAGGGCTAGCGGGGGGTTCTACAATGAGCAGTTCTTC. This gives the protein CSARASGGFYNEQFF.

The chain has TRBV6-2 or TRBV6-3 and TRBJ2-1, with 10 bases aligning to TRBD1. The V and J ends lost 8 bases and 1 base, in that order; junction bases with no gene match: 2. The CDR3 contains 14 residues. The germline V gene encodes CDR1 MNHEY and CDR2 SVGEGT. This CDR3 reads CASLDRGSYNEQFF. The CDR3 DNA is TGTGCCAGCTTGGACAGGGGGTCCTACAATGAGCAGTTCTTC.

This clonotype was seen at least ten times. This chain uses TRBV6-1 with TRBJ2-3, with D perhaps given as TRBD1 or TRBD2 (5 bases each). The germline V gene has CDR1 MNHNS and CDR2 SASEGT. Trimming cost V 1 base and J 0 bases, with 14 bases left between them. The CDR3 loop spans 17 amino acids. CDR3 protein: CASSEVGVAPSTDTQYF. CDR3 sequence (DNA): TGTGCCAGCAGTGAAGTGGGGGTGGCGCCTAGCACAGATACGCAGTATTTT.

In this sample, this clonotype turned up many times. The V call is TRBV5-1, the J call TRBJ2-3; D perhaps matches TRBD2 (6 bases). The germline V gene encodes CDR1 SGHRS and CDR2 YFSETQ. V lost 4 bases, J lost 0 bases, and 12 bases lay in between. This CDR3 has 15 amino acids. The CDR3 coding sequence is TGCGCCAGCAGCCTACTAGGGACTAGCACAGATACGCAGTATTTT. This encodes CASSLLGTSTDTQYF.

This clonotype was counted at least ten times. The chain combines TRBV7-2 with TRBJ1-2; D perhaps matches TRBD1 (5 bases). This CDR3 region has 13 residues. Trimming pared 5 bases from V and 7 bases from J, leaving 14 bases between. Per germline, CDR1 SGHTA and CDR2 FQGNSA. CDR3 sequence: CASSMTREVGYTF. CDR3 sequence (DNA): TGTGCCAGCAGCATGACCAGGGAAGTTGGCTACACCTTC.

The chain carries TRBV6-1 and TRBJ2-7, with D possibly being TRBD2 (5 bases). Germline loops: CDR1 MNHNS, CDR2 SASEGT. The V and J ends lost 4 bases and 9 bases respectively, with 10 bases between them. The CDR3 is 11 residues long. Written as DNA, the CDR3 is TGTGCCAGCAGTGGCGGACTCGGGCAGTACTTC. Translation gives CASSGGLGQYF.

This clonotype was observed a handful of times. This sequence joins TRBV6-1 and TRBJ2-7; the match to TRBD1 covers 7 bases. The J segment lost 6 bases and the V segment lost 7 bases, leaving 12 bases of the junction unmatched. This CDR3 spans 14 amino acids. CDR1 is MNHNS, CDR2 SASEGT, per germline. The CDR3 nucleotides read TGTGCCAGCAAGCCGACAGGGCGAGTCCGCGAGCAGTACTTC. Amino acid sequence: CASKPTGRVREQYF.

This clonotype showed up many times. The chain couples TRBV12-3 or TRBV12-4 to TRBJ2-5, with D tentatively TRBD2 (7 bases). This CDR3 has 13 amino acids. The V end lost 9 bases, the J end lost 5 bases, and 16 bases lay between the germline ends. The CDR3 DNA reads TGTGCCAGTTGGGGGGGGGCCCTGGAGACCCAGTACTTC. It specifies CASWGGALETQYF.

The table lists this clonotype with many counts. The chain carries TRBV10-3 and TRBJ2-1, with TRBD2 identical over 8 bases. Germline loops: CDR1 ENHRY, CDR2 SYGVKD. CDR3 length equals 17 residues. V was pared by 4 bases and J by 0 bases, with 8 bases of the junction left unmatched. The CDR3 DNA sequence: TGTGCCATCAGTGGGCTGATAGCGGGACTCTCCTACAATGAGCAGTTCTTC. It encodes CAISGLIAGLSYNEQFF.

This clonotype was found a few times. The DNA for the CDR3 is TGTGCCACCAGTGGCGCAGGGGGCACTGAAGCTTTCTTT. It is translated as CATSGAGGTEAFF. The chain is built from TRBV24-1 and TRBJ1-1; 7 bases match TRBD1. Germline CDR1 reads KGHDR; CDR2 reads SFDVKD. J lost 4 bases, V lost 5 bases, and 3 bases had no gene match. The CDR3 runs to 13 residues.

Comments on this clonotype: It may be a read error: a sequence one base away is much more abundant. This sequence joins TRBV28 and TRBJ1-1; no firm D call. This CDR3 spans 10 amino acids. Trimming removed 7 bases from V and 4 bases from J, with 4 bases in between. Germline V gene sequence: CDR1 MDHEN, CDR2 SYDVKM. In nucleotides, the CDR3 is TGTGCCAGCACCAGCACTGAAGCTTTCTTT. Translated: CASTSTEAFF.

The chain joins TRBV5-8 to TRBJ1-2, with D tentatively TRBD1 (5 bases). The germline CDR1 and CDR2 sequences are SGHTS and YDEGEE. CDR3 length equals 14 residues. The V gene lost 4 bases and the J gene lost 4 bases, with 14 bases spanning the gap. As DNA, the CDR3 is TGTGCCAGCAGCCCCCGGGGGGGGTTCTATGGCTACACCTTC. It encodes CASSPRGGFYGYTF.

This chain joins TRBV12-3 or TRBV12-4 and TRBJ2-5, with D possibly matching TRBD2 (5 bases). The CDR3 runs 14 residues. Trimming took off 2 bases at V and 5 bases at J, with 12 bases between the two ends. CDR3 sequence: CASSLSSGEETQYF. CDR3 nucleotide sequence: TGTGCCAGCAGTTTAAGTTCTGGGGAGGAGACCCAGTACTTC.

The chain links TRBV28 to TRBJ2-2; 8 positions match TRBD2. The CDR3 is made up of 15 amino acids. V gave up 6 bases and J gave up 5 bases; unmatched junction bases: 8. CDR1 is MDHEN, CDR2 SYDVKM, per germline. The CDR3 here is CASRPRGAGTGELFF. CDR3 coding DNA: TGTGCCAGCAGACCGCGGGGGGCCGGGACCGGGGAGCTGTTTTTT.

In this sample, this clonotype turned up a few times. V is TRBV7-9 and J is TRBJ1-6, with D maybe TRBD1 (6 bases). Trimming left V 4 bases short and J 14 bases short, with 15 bases between. The CDR3 runs to 13 residues. The germline CDR1 and CDR2 sequences are SEHNR and FQNEAQ (reference sequence). CDR3 in amino acids: CASSSVVGQSLHF. CDR3 sequence (DNA): TGTGCCAGCAGCTCCGTTGTCGGACAGTCCCTCCACTTT.

This clonotype was seen ten or more times. The chain employs TRBV28 and TRBJ1-4; possible D gene TRBD1, 6 bases. CDR1 and CDR2 from the germline V gene are MDHEN and SYDVKM. The V end lost 6 bases, the J end lost 7 bases, and 15 bases lay between the germline ends. This CDR3 is built from 14 residues. The CDR3 reads CASSPYREGEKLFF. Here the CDR3 DNA reads TGTGCCAGCAGCCCCTACAGGGAGGGTGAAAAACTGTTTTTT.

This clonotype was recorded many times. This sequence joins TRBV6-2 or TRBV6-3 and TRBJ2-7, with 8 bases identical to TRBD2. This CDR3 region has 14 residues. V lost 5 bases to trimming and J lost 6 bases; unmatched junction nucleotides: 9. CDR1 MNHEY and CDR2 SVGEGT come from the germline V gene. The CDR3 sequence is CASSAPGLVFEQYF. CDR3 in DNA: TGTGCCAGCAGTGCTCCGGGACTAGTGTTCGAGCAGTACTTC.

The V gene is TRBV9, the J gene TRBJ2-5; D not resolved. V was cut by 0 bases and J by 1 base, with 4 bases left in between. The CDR3 sequence is 13 residues long. Germline V gene lookup returns CDR1 SGDLS and CDR2 YYNGEE. The CDR3 here is CASSVDTQETQYF. DNA of the CDR3: TGTGCCAGCAGCGTAGACACCCAAGAGACCCAGTACTTC.

This clonotype was seen a few times. This chain links TRBV4-3 with TRBJ1-1; D ambiguous. From germline, CDR1 is LGHNA and CDR2 YSLEER. The CDR3 spans 13 residues. The V end lost 2 bases, the J end lost 1 base, and 5 bases lay between the germline ends. The CDR3 loop reads CASSQIRNTEAFF. The DNA of the CDR3 is TGCGCCAGCAGCCAAATTAGGAACACTGAAGCTTTCTTT.

The V and J genes are TRBV4-2 and TRBJ1-2; 10 bases match TRBD1. Per germline, CDR1 LGHNA and CDR2 YNFKEQ. This CDR3 spans 15 amino acids. With V trimmed by 4 bases and J by 6 bases, 8 bases remained unmatched. As DNA, the CDR3 is TGTGCCAGCAGCCCCCGGGGACAGGGGACGGATGGCTACACCTTC. It specifies CASSPRGQGTDGYTF.

This sequence joins TRBV11-3 and TRBJ2-1; D is tentatively TRBD1 or TRBD2 (6 bases each). The germline V gene has CDR1 SGHNT and CDR2 YENEEA. V lost 3 bases and J lost 8, with 20 bases in between. CDR3 length: 16 amino acids. CDR3 sequence: CASSFGGHSLPDEQFF. The CDR3 coding sequence is TGTGCCAGCAGCTTTGGGGGGCATTCCCTCCCGGATGAGCAGTTCTTC.

This clonotype was observed at least ten times. CDR3 DNA: TGTGCCAGCAGCTTAGCTTGGAACACTGAAGCTTTCTTT. Its translation is CASSLAWNTEAFF. The chain has TRBV7-9 and TRBJ1-1, with D uncertain. The CDR3 loop spans 13 amino acids. The V end was cut by 0 bases, the J end by 1 base, with 3 bases between. CDR1 is SEHNR and CDR2 is FQNEAQ in the germline V gene (reference sequence).

The gene calls are TRBV20-1 and TRBJ1-2; 8 bases line up with TRBD1. The CDR3 spans 15 residues. The V gene end was trimmed by 1 base and the J gene end by 3 bases; junction bases not matched to a gene: 7. From germline, CDR1 is DFQATT and CDR2 SNEGSKA (reference sequence). Written as DNA, the CDR3 is TGCAGTGCTAGAGGGGGGCAGGGGGCTGACTATGGCTACACCTTC. Protein: CSARGGQGADYGYTF.

In its sample, this clonotype was seen many times. This chain connects TRBV27 to TRBJ1-5; no definite D call. CDR3 size: 15 residues. Germline values: CDR1 MNHEY, CDR2 SMNVEV (reference sequence). The V end was cut by 5 bases, the J end by 1 base, with 12 bases between. The CDR3 is CASSPGTGSNQPQHF. The CDR3 DNA is TGTGCCAGCAGTCCAGGAACGGGAAGCAATCAGCCCCAGCATTTT.

This clonotype was seen more than once but under ten times. The CDR3 sequence: CASSLAGYEKLFF. In DNA form, the CDR3 reads TGTGCCAGCAGTTTAGCAGGATATGAAAAACTGTTTTTT. V usage is TRBV28 and J usage is TRBJ1-4, with D hard to call. The CDR3 sequence is 13 residues long. V was pared by 2 bases and J by 6 bases, with 7 bases between. CDR1 and CDR2 from the germline V gene are MDHEN and SYDVKM.

There are a few counts of this clonotype. The rearrangement links TRBV6-1 to TRBJ1-6; D gene ambiguous. Germline CDR1 and CDR2: MNHNS and SASEGT. V was clipped by 5 bases and J by 6 bases, with 11 bases between them. CDR3 length: 14 amino acids. CDR3 sequence reads: CASSYRGSNSPLHF. The CDR3 coding sequence is TGTGCCAGCAGTTACAGAGGGTCTAATTCACCCCTCCACTTT.

This clonotype was detected ten times or more. The V call is TRBV7-9, the J call TRBJ2-2; a possible D gene is TRBD1 (6 bases). The CDR3 runs to 12 residues. Deletions cut 8 bases from V and 6 bases from J, with 10 bases between. Germline CDR1 SEHNR, CDR2 FQNEAQ (reference sequence). The CDR3, as DNA: TGTGCCAGCGTAGGGGGTTCCGGGGAGCTGTTTTTT. Translated, it gives CASVGGSGELFF. Drawing the rest from reference TRBV7-9 and TRBJ2-2, the complete variable domain is DTGVSQNPRHKITKRGQNVTFRCDPISEHNRLYWYRQTLGQGPEFLTYFQNEAQLEKSRLLSDRFSAERPKGSFSTLEIQRTEQGDSAMYLCASVGGSGELFFGEGSRLTVL.

This clonotype was recorded at least ten times. The gene calls are TRBV2 and TRBJ2-7; the match to TRBD1 covers 9 bases. With V trimmed by 6 bases and J by 3 bases, 6 bases remained unmatched. The CDR3 extends over 14 amino acids. The germline CDR1 and CDR2 sequences are SNHLY and FYNNEI. The CDR3 DNA sequence: TGTGCCAGCAGAGGGGGACAGGGCATCTACGAGCAGTACTTC. This codes for CASRGGQGIYEQYF.